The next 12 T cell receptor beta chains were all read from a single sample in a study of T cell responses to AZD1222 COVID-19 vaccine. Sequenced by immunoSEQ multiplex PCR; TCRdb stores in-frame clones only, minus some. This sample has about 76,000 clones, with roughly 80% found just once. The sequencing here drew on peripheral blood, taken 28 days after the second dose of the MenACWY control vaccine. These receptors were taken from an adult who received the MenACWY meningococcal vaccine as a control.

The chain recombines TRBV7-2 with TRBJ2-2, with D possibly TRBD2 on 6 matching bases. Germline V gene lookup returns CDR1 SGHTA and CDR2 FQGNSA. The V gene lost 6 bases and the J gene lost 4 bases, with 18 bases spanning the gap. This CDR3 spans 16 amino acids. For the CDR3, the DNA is TGTGCCAGCAGGCCTAGCGTGTTGGCAGGCACCGGGGAGCTGTTTTTT. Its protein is CASRPSVLAGTGELFF.

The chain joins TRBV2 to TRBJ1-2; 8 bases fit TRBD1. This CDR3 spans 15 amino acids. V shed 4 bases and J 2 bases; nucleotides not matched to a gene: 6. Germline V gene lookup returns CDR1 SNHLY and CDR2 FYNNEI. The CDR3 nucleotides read TGTGCCAGCAGTGCACGGACAGGGTCGAACTATGGCTACACCTTC. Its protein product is CASSARTGSNYGYTF.

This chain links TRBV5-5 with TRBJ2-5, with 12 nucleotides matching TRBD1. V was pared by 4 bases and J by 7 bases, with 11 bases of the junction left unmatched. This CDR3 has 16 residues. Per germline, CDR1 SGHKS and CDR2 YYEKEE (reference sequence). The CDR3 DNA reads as TGTGCCAGCAGCCAAGCTCCGGGACAGGGGGCCGGGACCCAGTACTTC. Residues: CASSQAPGQGAGTQYF. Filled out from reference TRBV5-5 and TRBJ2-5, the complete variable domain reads DAGVTQSPTHLIKTRGQQVTLRCSPISGHKSVSWYQQVLGQGPQFIFQYYEKEERGRGNFPDRFSARQFPNYSSELNVNALLLGDSALYLCASSQAPGQGAGTQYFGPGTRLLVL.

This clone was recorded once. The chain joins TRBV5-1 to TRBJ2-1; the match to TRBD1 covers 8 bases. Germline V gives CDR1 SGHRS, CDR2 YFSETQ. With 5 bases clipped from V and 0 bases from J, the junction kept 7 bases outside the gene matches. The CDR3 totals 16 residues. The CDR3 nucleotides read TGCGCCAGCAGTCCCGGACAGGGTTTCTCCTACAATGAGCAGTTCTTC. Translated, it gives CASSPGQGFSYNEQFF.

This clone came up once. The CDR3 here is CASSYSGQPQHF. CDR3 DNA: TGTGCCAGCAGTTACTCGGGTCAGCCCCAGCATTTT. The V and J genes are TRBV28 and TRBJ1-5; D remains ambiguous. This CDR3 has 12 amino acids. Trimming left V 4 bases short and J 6 bases short, with 7 bases between. Per germline, CDR1 MDHEN and CDR2 SYDVKM.

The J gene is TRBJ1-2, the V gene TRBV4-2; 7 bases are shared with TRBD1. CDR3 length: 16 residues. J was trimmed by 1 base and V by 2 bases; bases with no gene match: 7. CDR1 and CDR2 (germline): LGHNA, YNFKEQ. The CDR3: CASSQNTGALNYGYTF. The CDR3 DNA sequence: TGTGCCAGCAGCCAAAATACAGGGGCCCTTAACTATGGCTACACCTTC.

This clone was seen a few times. The CDR3 nucleotides are TGTGCCAGCTCTAGCGAGTACACAGATACGCAGTATTTT. Protein sequence: CASSSEYTDTQYF. The V and J genes are TRBV6-4 and TRBJ2-3, with a tentative D call TRBD2 (6 bases). Per the germline V gene, CDR1 is MRHNA and CDR2 is SNTAGT. This CDR3 region has 13 residues. The V and J ends lost 8 bases and 2 bases respectively, with 11 bases between them.

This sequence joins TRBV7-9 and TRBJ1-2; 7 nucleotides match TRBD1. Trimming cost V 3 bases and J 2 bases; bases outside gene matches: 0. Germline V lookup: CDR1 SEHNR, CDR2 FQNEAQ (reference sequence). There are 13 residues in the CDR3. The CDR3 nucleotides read TGTGCCAGCAGCTTGGGACAGAACTATGGCTACACCTTC. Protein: CASSLGQNYGYTF.

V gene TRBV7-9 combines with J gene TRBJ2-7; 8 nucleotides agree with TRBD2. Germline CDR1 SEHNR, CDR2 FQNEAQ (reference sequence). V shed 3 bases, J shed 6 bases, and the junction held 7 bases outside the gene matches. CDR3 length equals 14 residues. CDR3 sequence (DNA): TGTGCCAGCAGCTTCGGACTAGCAATGGCCGAGCAGTACTTC. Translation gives CASSFGLAMAEQYF.

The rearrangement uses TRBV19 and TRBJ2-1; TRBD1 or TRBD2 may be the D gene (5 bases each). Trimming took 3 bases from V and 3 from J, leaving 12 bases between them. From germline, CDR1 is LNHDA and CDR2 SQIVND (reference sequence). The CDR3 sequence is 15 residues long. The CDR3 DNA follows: TGTGCCAGTAGTATTAAGGGGAGATTCTACAATGAGCAGTTCTTC. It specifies CASSIKGRFYNEQFF.

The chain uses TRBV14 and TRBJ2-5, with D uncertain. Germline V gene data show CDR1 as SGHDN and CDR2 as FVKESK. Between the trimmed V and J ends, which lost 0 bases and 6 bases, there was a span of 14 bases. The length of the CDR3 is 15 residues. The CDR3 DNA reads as TGTGCCAGCAGCCAAGAAGGCTCCCCATTTCAGACCCAGTACTTC. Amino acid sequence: CASSQEGSPFQTQYF.

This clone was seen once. The CDR3 region is CATSDFETQYF. As DNA, the CDR3 is TGTGCCACCAGTGATTTTGAGACCCAGTACTTC. This chain joins TRBV24-1 and TRBJ2-5; no firm D call. Trimming removed 1 base at V and 5 bases at J, with 1 base between. The V gene's germline CDR1 is KGHDR and CDR2 SFDVKD. This CDR3 spans 11 amino acids.